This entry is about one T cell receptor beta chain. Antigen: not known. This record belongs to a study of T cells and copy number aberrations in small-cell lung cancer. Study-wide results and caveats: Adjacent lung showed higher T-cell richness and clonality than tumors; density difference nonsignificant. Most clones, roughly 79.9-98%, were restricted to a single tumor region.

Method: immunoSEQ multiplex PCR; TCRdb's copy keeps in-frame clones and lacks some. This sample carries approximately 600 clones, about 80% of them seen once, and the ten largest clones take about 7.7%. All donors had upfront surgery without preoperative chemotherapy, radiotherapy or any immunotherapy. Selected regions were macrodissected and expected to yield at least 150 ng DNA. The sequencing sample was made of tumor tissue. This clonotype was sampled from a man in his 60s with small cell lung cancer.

The CDR3 protein is CASSPQQGSEQFF. Here the CDR3 DNA reads TGTGCCAGCAGCCCACAACAGGGGAGTGAGCAGTTCTTC. The genes are TRBV7-3 and TRBJ2-7; 7 positions match TRBD1. TRBJ2-1 explains the end of the DNA better; the J call may be wrong. This CDR3 comprises 13 residues. Germline loops: CDR1 SGHTA, CDR2 FQGTGA.